These T cell receptor beta chains were read from a single sample in a study of blood T cells in healthy people across ages. TCRdb called the 5' RACE reads again in MiXCR, with one record for every CDR3 protein. The sample holds 1.5 million or so distinct CDR3 sequences, 40% to 50% seen once. The sample taken for sequencing was blood. The receptors were gathered from a woman younger than 30 in good health. CDR3s include the opening cysteine and the closing phenylalanine or tryptophan. A D gene is named only where the DNA matches it firmly. The listing skips clone size in some rows; elsewhere it reads once, few, many or a size class.

clone_size,j_call,v_call,d_call,cdr3_aa,cdr3_nt
NA,TRBJ2-5,TRBV20-1,NA,CSARDGRGEAQYF,TGCAGTGCTAGAGATGGCCGGGGAGAGGCCCAGTACTTC
NA,TRBJ2-5,TRBV24-1,TRBD1,CATSDSSGTGNLETQYF,TGTGCCACCAGTGATTCGTCCGGGACAGGGAATTTGGAGACCCAGTACTTC
NA,TRBJ2-1,TRBV5-1,TRBD2,CASSWRKTTSGGQYNEQFF,TGCGCCAGCAGCTGGCGCAAAACGACTAGCGGGGGTCAGTACAATGAGCAGTTCTTC
NA,TRBJ2-3,TRBV20-1,TRBD2,CSAEERECEYF,TGCAGTGCTGAAGAGCGGGAGTGTGAGTATTTT
few,TRBJ1-1,TRBV7-8,NA,CASSADRNGAGTEAFF,TGTGCCAGCAGCGCGGACAGAAACGGGGCGGGCACTGAAGCTTTCTTT
NA,TRBJ1-4,TRBV7-9,NA,CASSFGQNEKLFF,TGTGCCAGCAGCTTTGGGCAGAATGAAAAACTGTTTTTT
once,TRBJ1-1,TRBV5-4,NA,CATQLPGTMADTEAFF,TGTGCCACCCAGTTACCAGGGACTATGGCGGACACTGAAGCTTTCTTT
NA,TRBJ2-5,TRBV5-8,NA,CASRMAGAPSKAQYF,TGTGCCAGCAGGATGGCGGGGGCCCCTTCAAAGGCCCAGTACTTC
NA,TRBJ2-1,TRBV7-2,TRBD2,CASSKRPGLAESYNEQFF,TGTGCCAGCAGCAAGCGCCCGGGACTAGCGGAATCCTACAATGAGCAGTTCTTC
NA,TRBJ2-7,TRBV6-5,TRBD1,CASRNRDRASYEQYF,TGTGCCAGCAGGAACCGGGACAGGGCCTCCTACGAGCAGTACTTC
NA,TRBJ2-7,TRBV12-3/TRBV12-4,TRBD2,CASSFAGGRAGEQYF,TGTGCCAGCAGTTTTGCCGGCGGGAGGGCCGGCGAGCAGTACTTC
NA,TRBJ2-7,TRBV28,NA,CASQTGNTYEQYF,TGTGCCAGCCAGACAGGAAACACCTACGAGCAGTACTTC
NA,TRBJ2-5,TRBV20-1,NA,CSATTDKKVVRETQYF,TGCAGTGCTACCACTGACAAGAAGGTGGTTCGGGAGACCCAGTACTTC
NA,TRBJ1-4,TRBV20-1,TRBD1,CSARTGEEKLFF,TGCAGTGCCCGGACAGGGGAAGAAAAACTGTTTTTT
NA,TRBJ2-5,TRBV7-9,TRBD2,CASSFQREGAQYF,TGTGCCAGCAGTTTTCAGCGGGAGGGGGCCCAGTACTTC
NA,TRBJ2-3,TRBV12-3/TRBV12-4,TRBD2,CASSLTSGKGTDTQYF,TGTGCCAGCAGTCTGACTAGCGGGAAGGGCACAGATACGCAGTATTTT
NA,TRBJ2-1,TRBV6-5,NA,CASSPLSTSEQFF,TGTGCCAGCAGTCCCCTATCTACGAGTGAGCAGTTCTTC
once,TRBJ2-7,TRBV10-3,NA,CAISSPTGEQYF,TGTGCCATCAGTTCACCCACGGGCGAGCAGTACTTC
few,TRBJ1-1,TRBV6-5,TRBD1,CASSSQGAEAFF,TGTGCCAGCAGTTCTCAGGGGGCTGAAGCTTTCTTT
NA,TRBJ2-1,TRBV27,TRBD1,CASSIGTDSSYNEQFF,TGTGCCAGCAGTATAGGGACAGATAGCTCCTACAATGAGCAGTTCTTC
NA,TRBJ2-4,TRBV5-1,NA,CASSLPKAMGKNIQYF,TGCGCCAGCAGCCTTCCGAAGGCGATGGGCAAAAACATTCAGTACTTC
few,TRBJ1-4,TRBV7-9,TRBD1,CASSPRDRGTANEKLFF,TGTGCCAGCAGCCCACGGGACAGGGGAACGGCTAATGAAAAACTGTTTTTT
NA,TRBJ2-5,TRBV20-1,NA,CSADLGETQYF,TGCAGTGCTGACCTAGGGGAGACCCAGTACTTC
NA,TRBJ2-7,TRBV7-9,TRBD2,CASSLAGTSGRAYEQYF,TGTGCCAGCAGCTTAGCTGGGACTAGCGGGAGGGCCTACGAGCAGTACTTC
NA,TRBJ1-2,TRBV29-1,TRBD1,CSVDEGQGVGGDGYTF,TGCAGCGTTGACGAAGGACAGGGAGTAGGTGGCGATGGCTACACCTTC
few,TRBJ2-1,TRBV27,TRBD1,CASSSRRDSDYNEQFF,TGTGCCAGCAGTTCTCGTCGGGACAGTGACTACAATGAGCAGTTCTTC
NA,TRBJ2-3,TRBV20-1,TRBD1,CSAYQTGGRDTQYF,TGCAGTGCTTATCAGACAGGGGGTAGAGATACGCAGTATTTT
NA,TRBJ1-1,TRBV6-2/TRBV6-3,TRBD1,CASRRRDRGLRIEAFF,TGTGCCAGCAGACGCCGGGACAGGGGGTTGAGGATCGAGGCTTTCTTT
NA,TRBJ2-7,TRBV6-1,TRBD2,CAKAGGGLLGSYEQYF,TGTGCCAAAGCCGGGGGGGGACTATTGGGATCCTACGAGCAGTACTTC
NA,TRBJ2-7,TRBV10-2,TRBD1,CASRPSETGAYEQYF,TGCGCCAGCAGGCCGAGTGAGACAGGGGCCTACGAGCAGTACTTC
NA,TRBJ2-5,TRBV29-1,NA,CSAASGQETQYF,TGCAGCGCGGCGAGTGGCCAAGAGACCCAGTACTTC
NA,TRBJ2-1,TRBV3-1,NA,CASSQGVTVAAYNEQFF,TGTGCCAGCAGCCAAGGGGTAACGGTAGCGGCCTACAATGAGCAGTTCTTC
few,TRBJ2-7,TRBV29-1,TRBD1,CSVEAPRGSSYEQYF,TGCAGCGTTGAGGCCCCCAGGGGGAGCTCCTACGAGCAGTACTTC
NA,TRBJ1-5,TRBV24-1,NA,CATSDPEGVGQPQHF,TGTGCCACCAGTGACCCGGAGGGAGTCGGTCAGCCCCAGCATTTT
NA,TRBJ2-1,TRBV4-1,TRBD1,CASSHVLRGQGEQFF,TGCGCCAGCAGCCATGTCCTACGGGGACAGGGTGAGCAGTTCTTC
NA,TRBJ2-3,TRBV6-2/TRBV6-3,TRBD1,CASSYGASLGQGSDTQYF,TGTGCCAGCAGCTACGGGGCTAGCTTGGGACAGGGGTCAGATACGCAGTATTTT
NA,TRBJ1-5,TRBV21-1,NA,CASSTCEPEHQPQHF,TGTGCCAGCAGCACTTGCGAACCCGAACATCAGCCCCAGCATTTT
NA,TRBJ1-2,TRBV20-1,NA,CSAPKTGVYGYTF,TGCAGTGCCCCTAAGACGGGAGTCTATGGCTACACCTTC
NA,TRBJ2-5,TRBV7-2,NA,CASSLMLCGEETQYF,TGTGCCAGCAGCTTAATGTTGTGCGGTGAAGAGACCCAGTACTTC
few,TRBJ2-1,TRBV12-3/TRBV12-4,NA,CASSSLEGLTYNEQFF,TGTGCCAGCAGCTCTTTGGAGGGTCTTACCTACAATGAGCAGTTCTTC
NA,TRBJ2-3,TRBV7-2,NA,CASTTRPTPQYF,TGTGCCAGCACCACCAGACCGACTCCGCAGTATTTT
NA,TRBJ1-1,TRBV20-1,NA,CSASGLATEAFF,TGCAGTGCTAGTGGTCTTGCCACTGAAGCTTTCTTT
NA,TRBJ1-1,TRBV20-1,NA,CSASGDRNTEAFF,TGCAGTGCTAGTGGAGACAGGAACACTGAAGCTTTCTTT
NA,TRBJ1-2,TRBV5-5,NA,CASSFDGYGCTF,TGTGCCAGCAGCTTCGACGGGTATGGCTGCACCTTC
few,TRBJ1-2,TRBV15,NA,CATSSPHRGSNYGYTF,TGTGCCACCAGCAGTCCTCATCGAGGGTCCAACTATGGCTACACCTTC
NA,TRBJ2-5,TRBV2,NA,CASSEEGKTQYF,TGTGCCAGCAGTGAAGAGGGAAAGACCCAGTACTTC
few,TRBJ2-4,TRBV20-1,NA,CSAREDLQVQYF,TGCAGTGCTAGAGAAGATCTCCAAGTTCAGTACTTC
NA,TRBJ2-3,TRBV5-5,TRBD1,CASSLQGRTSDTQYF,TGTGCCAGCAGCTTACAGGGGCGCACTTCAGATACGCAGTATTTT
few,TRBJ2-1,TRBV14,NA,CASSQDRGGPYNEQFF,TGTGCCAGCAGCCAAGATCGCGGAGGGCCCTACAATGAGCAGTTCTTC
few,TRBJ2-3,TRBV12-3/TRBV12-4,TRBD2,CASTRGLAGGRRTDTQYF,TGTGCCAGCACCCGAGGACTAGCGGGAGGGCGAAGGACAGATACGCAGTATTTT
few,TRBJ2-5,TRBV29-1,TRBD2,CSVVLAGAIKETQYF,TGCAGCGTTGTATTAGCGGGAGCCATTAAAGAGACCCAGTACTTC
NA,TRBJ2-1,TRBV20-1,NA,CSAGPVGRLYNEQFF,TGCAGTGCTGGCCCTGTAGGGCGCCTGTACAATGAGCAGTTCTTC